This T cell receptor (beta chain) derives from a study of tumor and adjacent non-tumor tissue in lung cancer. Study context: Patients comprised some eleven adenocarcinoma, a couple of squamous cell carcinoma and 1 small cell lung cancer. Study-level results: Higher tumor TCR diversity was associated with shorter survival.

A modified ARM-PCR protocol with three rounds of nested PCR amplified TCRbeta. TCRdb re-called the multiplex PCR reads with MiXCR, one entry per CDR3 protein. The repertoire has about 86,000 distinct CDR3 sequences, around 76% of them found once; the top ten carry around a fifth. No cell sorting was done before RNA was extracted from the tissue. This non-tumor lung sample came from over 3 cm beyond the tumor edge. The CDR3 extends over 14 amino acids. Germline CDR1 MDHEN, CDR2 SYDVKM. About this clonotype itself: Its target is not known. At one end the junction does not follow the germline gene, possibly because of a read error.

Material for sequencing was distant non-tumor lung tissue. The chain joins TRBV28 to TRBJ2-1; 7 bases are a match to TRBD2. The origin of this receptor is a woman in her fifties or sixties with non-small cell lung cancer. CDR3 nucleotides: TGTGCCAGCAGTGACCGGACTAGGCGCAATGAGCAATTCTTC. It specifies CASSDRTRRNEQFF.